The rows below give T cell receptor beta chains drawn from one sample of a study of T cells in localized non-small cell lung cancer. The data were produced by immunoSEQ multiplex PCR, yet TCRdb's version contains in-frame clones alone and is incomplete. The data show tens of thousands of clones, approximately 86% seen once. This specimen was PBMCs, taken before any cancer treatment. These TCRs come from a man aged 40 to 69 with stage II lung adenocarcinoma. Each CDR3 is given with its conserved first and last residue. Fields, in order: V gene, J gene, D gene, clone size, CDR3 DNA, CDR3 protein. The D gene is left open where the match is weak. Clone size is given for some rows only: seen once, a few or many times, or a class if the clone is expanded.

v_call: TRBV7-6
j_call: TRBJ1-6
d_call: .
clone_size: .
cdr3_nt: TGTGCCAGCAGCCCACTGGACGGAGATATTTCACCCCTCCACTTT
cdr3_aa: CASSPLDGDISPLHF

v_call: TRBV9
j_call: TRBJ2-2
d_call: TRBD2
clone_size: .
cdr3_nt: TGTGCCAGCAGCGTAGCGCCCAGCGGGGGCGAAGGGGAGCTGTTTTTT
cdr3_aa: CASSVAPSGGEGELFF

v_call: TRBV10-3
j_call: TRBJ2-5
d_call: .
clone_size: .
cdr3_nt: TGTGCCATCAGTGGCGGGGCGGGGGAGACCCAGTACTTC
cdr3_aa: CAISGGAGETQYF

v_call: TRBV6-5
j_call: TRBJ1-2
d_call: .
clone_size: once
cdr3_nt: TGTGCCAGCAGTGAAGGCCCTAACTATGGCTACACCTTC
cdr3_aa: CASSEGPNYGYTF

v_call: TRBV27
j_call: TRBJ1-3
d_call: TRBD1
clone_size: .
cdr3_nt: TGTGCCAGCAGTTCCCTCGGGACAGGGGGATCTGGAAACACCATATATTTT
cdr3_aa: CASSSLGTGGSGNTIYF

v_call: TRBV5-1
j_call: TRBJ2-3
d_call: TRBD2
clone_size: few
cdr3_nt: TGCGCCAGCAGCTTGGACCGCGGGGGGGTTCCCACAGATACGCAGTATTTT
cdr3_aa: CASSLDRGGVPTDTQYF

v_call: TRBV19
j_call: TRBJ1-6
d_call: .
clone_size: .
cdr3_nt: TGTGCCAGTAGTATCGATAGCTATAATTCACCCCTCCACTTT
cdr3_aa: CASSIDSYNSPLHF

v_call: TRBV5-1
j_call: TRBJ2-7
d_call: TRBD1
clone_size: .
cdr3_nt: TGCGCCAGCAGCATCGGTCGGGACAGGGTATCCTACGAGCAGTACTTC
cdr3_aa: CASSIGRDRVSYEQYF

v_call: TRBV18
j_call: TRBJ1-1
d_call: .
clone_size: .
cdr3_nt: TGTGCCAGCTCAGAGGGAGGTGGACCGAACACTGAAGCTTTCTTT
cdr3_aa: CASSEGGGPNTEAFF

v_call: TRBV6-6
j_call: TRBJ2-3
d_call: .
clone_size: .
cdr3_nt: TGTGCCACCCGAAGATGGGGTCATTTCACAGATACGCAGTATTTT
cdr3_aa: CATRRWGHFTDTQYF

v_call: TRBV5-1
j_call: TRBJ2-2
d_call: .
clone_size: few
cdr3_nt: TGCGCCAGCAGCTTGAACTATCAGAACACCGGGGAGCTGTTTTTT
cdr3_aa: CASSLNYQNTGELFF

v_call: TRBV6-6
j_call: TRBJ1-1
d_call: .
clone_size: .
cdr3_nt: TGTGCCAGCAGTTCCCTCGAAGGACCGACGAACACTGAAGCTTTCTTT
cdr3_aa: CASSSLEGPTNTEAFF

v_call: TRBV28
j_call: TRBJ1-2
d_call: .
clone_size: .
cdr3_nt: TGTGCCAGCAGTTCCGTAAATTGGGAACCAGGCTACACCTTC
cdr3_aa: CASSSVNWEPGYTF

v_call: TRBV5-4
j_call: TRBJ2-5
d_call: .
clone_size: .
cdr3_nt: TGTGCCAGCAGCTACGACATACAAGAGACCCAGTACTTC
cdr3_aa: CASSYDIQETQYF

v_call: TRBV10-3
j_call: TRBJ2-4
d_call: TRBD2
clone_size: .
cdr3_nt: TGTGCCATCAGTGAGCAACTAGCGGGGGTAGCCAAAAACATTCAGTACTTC
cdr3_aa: CAISEQLAGVAKNIQYF

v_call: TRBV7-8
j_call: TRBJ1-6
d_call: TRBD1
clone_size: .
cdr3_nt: TGTGCCAGCAGCCTAGGACAGGGGAACAATTCACCCCTCCACTTT
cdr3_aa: CASSLGQGNNSPLHF

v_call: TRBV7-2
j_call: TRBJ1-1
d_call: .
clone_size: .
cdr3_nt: TGTGCCAGCAGCTTATGGGGATTTGAAGCTTTCTTT
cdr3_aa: CASSLWGFEAFF